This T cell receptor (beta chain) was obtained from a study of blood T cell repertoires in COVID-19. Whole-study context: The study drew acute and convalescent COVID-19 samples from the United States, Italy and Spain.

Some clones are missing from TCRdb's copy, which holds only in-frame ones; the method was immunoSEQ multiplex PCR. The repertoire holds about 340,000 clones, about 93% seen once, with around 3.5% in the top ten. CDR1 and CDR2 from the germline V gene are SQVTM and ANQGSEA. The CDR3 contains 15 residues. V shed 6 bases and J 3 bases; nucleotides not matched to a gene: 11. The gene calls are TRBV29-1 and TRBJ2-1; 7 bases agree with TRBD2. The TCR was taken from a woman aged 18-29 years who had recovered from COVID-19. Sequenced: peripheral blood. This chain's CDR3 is CSVGRVVGYYNEQFF. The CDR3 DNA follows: TGCAGCGTGGGGAGGGTCGTCGGGTACTACAATGAGCAGTTCTTC.